The entry below describes one TCR beta chain. The protocol was immunoSEQ multiplex PCR, while the TCRdb copy is restricted to in-frame clones and leaves out a portion. The sample shows more than 900,000 clones, around three quarters of them seen only once. The CDR3 runs 15 residues. Trimming shortened V by 4 bases and J by 5 bases, and 18 bases separated the two germline ends. Germline V gene data show CDR1 as SGHTS and CDR2 as YDEGEE. This entry comes from a study of shared clonotypes between healthy human individuals. This TCR derives from a man between 18 and 29 years old in good health. Some clones in this sample may be carry-over from other donors' samples. The V gene is TRBV5-8, the J gene TRBJ2-5; D could derive from TRBD1 or TRBD2 (5 bases each). Sequencing input: memory CD4+ T cells from PBMCs. Stated subset: CD45RA-negative fraction. The DNA for the CDR3 is TGTGCCAGCAGCGACGGGACCAAGGGCCGGGAGACCCAGTACTTC. Translation: CASSDGTKGRETQYF.